The following is a T cell receptor (beta chain) sequence with its context. Its matching antigen is unknown. The assay was immunoSEQ multiplex PCR, and TCRdb's table has in-frame clones only and misses some. In the table there are around 41,000 clones, approximately 70% of which are singletons. This sample was included in a study of PD-1 blockade in classical Hodgkin lymphoma. V lost 5 bases and J 4 bases, leaving 14 bases between the germline ends. Germline CDR1 and CDR2: MDHEN and SYDVKM. This CDR3 region has 14 residues. Whole-study results and caveats: Repertoire differences have undefined causes, possibly disease activity or prior therapy. Complete responders started with a diversity level that resembled newly diagnosed patients at baseline. Healthy donors reportedly exceeded newly diagnosed patients in baseline TCR diversity.

In every patient, relapse followed autologous stem cell transplantation, while exposure to brentuximab vedotin differed. Patients had relapsed/refractory classical Hodgkin lymphoma with complete response, partial response or progressive disease as best response. The TCR sequence derives from a human donor with classical Hodgkin lymphoma. This rearrangement joins TRBV28 to TRBJ1-2; TRBD1 might be the D (6 bases). This material consisted of peripheral blood mononuclear cells (PBMCs), taken before the second cycle of nivolumab. In DNA form, the CDR3 reads TGTGCCAGCAGTCGCCTCAGGGGACGCTATGGCTACACCTTC. Protein product: CASSRLRGRYGYTF.